Listed below are T cell receptor beta chains from one sample, sequenced in a study of technical replicates of blood from several donors. Measured with immunoSEQ multiplex PCR; TCRdb has only the in-frame clones, and not every one. The repertoire consists of about 94,000 clones, with almost 97% occurring once and the leading ten covering roughly 0.36%. Specimen: T cells isolated from PBMCs. These receptor sequences come from a human donor in good health. Each CDR3 is given with its conserved first and last residue. The D gene is left open where the match is weak. Size tells how often a clone was seen (once, few, many) or the class of an expanded clone, and some rows leave it out.

>TRBV30|TRBJ1-1|.|.
TGTGCCTGGAGAGTTGGGAGGAACACTGAAGCTTTCTTT
CAWRVGRNTEAFF
>TRBV12-5|TRBJ2-1|TRBD2|once
TGTGCTAGTGGTGCTTCTAGCGGTGGTGAGCAGTTCTTC
CASGASSGGEQFF
>TRBV6-1|TRBJ1-2|TRBD1|.
TGTGCCAGCAGTGCGGGACAGGCCCTCTATGGCTACACCTTC
CASSAGQALYGYTF
>TRBV11-2|TRBJ2-7|TRBD2|.
TGTGCCAGCAGCCCACTAGCGGGAGTTTACGAGCAGTACTTC
CASSPLAGVYEQYF
>TRBV28|TRBJ1-1|.|.
TGTGCCAGCAGTTTTGGCTGGAACACTGAAGCTTTCTTT
CASSFGWNTEAFF
>TRBV4-1|TRBJ2-1|TRBD2|.
TGCGCCAGCAGCCAAGATGGACAACTAGCGGGAGATAGTGAGCAGTTCTTC
CASSQDGQLAGDSEQFF
>TRBV9|TRBJ2-5|.|.
TGTGCCAGCAGCGCCTCTCAAGAGACCCAGTACTTC
CASSASQETQYF
>TRBV19|TRBJ1-5|TRBD1|.
TGTGCCAGTACCACCCTAACAGGGGGCAACCAGCCCCAGCATTTT
CASTTLTGGNQPQHF
>TRBV6-1|TRBJ2-1|.|.
TGTGCCAGCAGTGAAACCCTTATACCCGAGCTCGGTGAGCAGTTCTTC
CASSETLIPELGEQFF
>TRBV5-6|TRBJ1-1|.|.
TGTGCCAGCAGCTTGGGGGCTATGGGAGGGAACACTGAAGCTTTCTTT
CASSLGAMGGNTEAFF
>TRBV5-6|TRBJ2-5|.|once
TGTGCCAGCAGCTCCTTAGAGACCCAGTACTTC
CASSSLETQYF
>TRBV28|TRBJ2-1|.|.
TGTGCCAGCAGCAGATCCGGGAGCAGTTATGAGCAGTTCTTC
CASSRSGSSYEQFF
>TRBV19|TRBJ1-3|.|.
TGTGCCAGTAGTCCCCATTTGGGGGGGGTCAGCTCTGGAAACACCATATATTTT
CASSPHLGGVSSGNTIYF
>TRBV7-8|TRBJ2-7|TRBD1|.
TGTGCCAGCAGCTTAGCCCTTCGACAGGGTGGGCTCCGCGAGCAGTACTTC
CASSLALRQGGLREQYF
>TRBV4-3|TRBJ1-3|.|.
TGCGCCAGCAGCCGCGGACAGGGAAACACCATATATTTT
CASSRGQGNTIYF
>TRBV9|TRBJ2-1|.|.
TGTGCCAGCAGCGTAGATACCGAGAACTACAATGAGCAGTTCTTC
CASSVDTENYNEQFF
>TRBV9|TRBJ1-2|.|few
TGTGCCAGCAGCGTAGGGGGAGGCAGCTATGGCTACACCTTC
CASSVGGGSYGYTF
>TRBV30|TRBJ2-1|.|.
TGTGCCTGGAGCGGGTCATTATACAATGAGCAGTTCTTC
CAWSGSLYNEQFF
>TRBV9|TRBJ2-1|TRBD2|.
TGTGCCAGCGGACTAGCGGACAATGAGCAGTTCTTC
CASGLADNEQFF
>TRBV7-9|TRBJ2-5|TRBD1|.
TGTGCCAGCAGCTTTTCCGGGACAGGGGGCGCGGAGACCCAGTACTTC
CASSFSGTGGAETQYF
>TRBV20-1|TRBJ2-7|.|.
TGCAGTGCTACGGGAAACGAGCAGTACTTC
CSATGNEQYF
>TRBV30|TRBJ2-5|TRBD1|.
TGTGCCTTATCCGGGACAGGCTATTACCAAGAGACCCAGTACTTC
CALSGTGYYQETQYF
>TRBV30|TRBJ2-1|.|.
TGTGCCTGGAGTCCTTACAATGAGCAGTTCTTC
CAWSPYNEQFF
>TRBV27|TRBJ1-4|TRBD1|.
TGTGCCAGCAGGCTACCGGGACAGTACGAAAAACTGTTTTTT
CASRLPGQYEKLFF
>TRBV12-2|TRBJ2-1|.|.
TGTGCAAGTCACACCGACATTTCCTACAATGAGCAGTTCTTC
CASHTDISYNEQFF
>TRBV6-5|TRBJ2-4|TRBD2|.
TGTGCCAGCAGTCCTTCAGGACTAGATGGGAACATTCAGTACTTC
CASSPSGLDGNIQYF
>TRBV19|TRBJ2-1|.|.
TGTGCCAGTAGTATGAGTTCAGGACGGGGAGTCAATGAGCAGTTCTTC
CASSMSSGRGVNEQFF
>TRBV27|TRBJ1-3|.|.
TGTGCCAGCAGTTTAGGACCCGGGGAAGGACCGGGAAACACCATATATTTT
CASSLGPGEGPGNTIYF
>TRBV2|TRBJ2-7|TRBD2|.
TGTGCCAGCAGGAAAGAACTAGCGGGAAGGACCTACGAGCAGTACTTC
CASRKELAGRTYEQYF
>TRBV10-3|TRBJ1-3|TRBD1|.
TGTGCCGTGGGACAGATCTCTGGAAACACCATATATTTT
CAVGQISGNTIYF
>TRBV2|TRBJ1-1|.|.
TGTGCCATCCGGACAGACCTGAACACTGAAGCTTTCTTT
CAIRTDLNTEAFF
>TRBV7-3|TRBJ2-3|TRBD1|.
TGTGCCAGCAGGCCGGGACAGGGAGAAGATACGCAGTATTTT
CASRPGQGEDTQYF
>TRBV30|TRBJ1-5|.|.
TGTGCCTGGAGTATTGGAGGTTCCAATCAGCCCCAGCATTTT
CAWSIGGSNQPQHF
>TRBV5-6|TRBJ1-2|.|.
TGTGCCAGCGTCCTAGGGGGGGGTTCCTACTATGGCTACACCTTC
CASVLGGGSYYGYTF
>TRBV25-1|TRBJ2-1|.|.
TGTGCCAGCAGTGATGACAGATACAATGAGCAGTTCTTC
CASSDDRYNEQFF
>TRBV7-2|TRBJ2-7|TRBD2|.
TGTGCCAGCAGCTTAGCGGCGGGAGTAACCTACGAGCAGTACTTC
CASSLAAGVTYEQYF
>TRBV2|TRBJ2-7|.|.
TGTGCCAGCATGCCAGGTACGAGCAGCTACGAGCAGTACTTC
CASMPGTSSYEQYF
>TRBV7-9|TRBJ2-1|.|.
TGTGCCAGCAGCTTACGACAGGACAATGAGCAGTTCTTC
CASSLRQDNEQFF
>TRBV19|TRBJ1-1|.|.
TGTGCCAGTAGTATAGTGGAGGGAACAGCTTTCTTT
CASSIVEGTAFF
>TRBV5-1|TRBJ1-5|TRBD1|.
TGCGCCAGCAGCCCTGGGACAGGGGACGTTAATCAGCCCCAGCATTTT
CASSPGTGDVNQPQHF
>TRBV27|TRBJ2-7|.|.
TGTGCCAGCAGCCCCAGGGAAATGTACGAGCAGTACTTC
CASSPREMYEQYF
>TRBV4-1|TRBJ2-2|.|few
TGCGCCAGCAGCCAAATCGGGATGGGTACAGGGAAGACCACCGGGGAGCTGTTTTTT
CASSQIGMGTGKTTGELFF
>TRBV27|TRBJ2-7|TRBD1|.
TGTGCCAGCAGTCCCCGACAGGGGATCAATCCCTACGAGCAGTACTTC
CASSPRQGINPYEQYF